This TCR beta chain derives from a study of response to subunit inactivated influenza vaccine. This clonotype has a handful of counts. Its antigen is as yet unknown. The germline gives CDR1 SGHDT, CDR2 YYEEEE. V lost 2 bases to trimming and J lost 1 base, with 9 bases between them. The CDR3 loop spans 14 amino acids. MiXCR was run by TCRdb on the RT-PCR reads, yielding one entry per CDR3 protein. This sample carries about 830,000 distinct CDR3 sequences, about 18% of them seen once, and the ten largest clones take roughly 11%. Study-wide results and caveats: Only a handful of new T cells, the authors suggested, are recruited with each seasonal influenza vaccination.

The V call is TRBV5-6, the J call TRBJ2-5, with D perhaps being TRBD1 or TRBD2 (5 bases each). This TCR derives from a man between 45 and 60 years old who received an inactivated influenza vaccine. Here the sequenced sample was PBMCs from blood, taken about 5 days after vaccination. CDR3 sequence (DNA): TGTGCCAGCAGCTTTATGGGGGTCCAAGAGACCCAGTACTTC. This codes for CASSFMGVQETQYF. Together with reference TRBV5-6 and TRBJ2-5, the CDR3 gives the full variable domain: DAGVTQSPTHLIKTRGQQVTLRCSPKSGHDTVSWYQQALGQGPQFIFQYYEEEERQRGNFPDRFSGHQFPNYSSELNVNALLLGDSALYLCASSFMGVQETQYFGPGTRLLVL.